The rows below give T cell receptor beta chains drawn from one sample of a study of cytomegalovirus exposure and HLA in healthy donors. Data came from immunoSEQ multiplex PCR; TCRdb stores just in-frame clones and leaves some out. The sample records roughly 140,000 clones, about 80% being singletons. The sample taken for sequencing was PBMCs. The receptors derive from a man younger than 45 in good health and CMV-seropositive. Each CDR3 is given with its conserved first and last residue. A D gene is named only where the DNA matches it firmly. Expanded clones get a size class; other rows say once, few or many, or leave the size out.

>.|TRBJ2-2|TRBV15|.
CATSSTLLSGSNTGELFF
TGTGCCACCAGCAGTACCTTACTCTCAGGGTCGAACACCGGGGAGCTGTTTTTT
>TRBD2|TRBJ2-7|TRBV7-2|.
CASSLAGLAGVREQYF
TGTGCCAGCAGCTTAGCGGGACTAGCGGGAGTCCGGGAGCAGTACTTC
>.|TRBJ1-1|TRBV14|.
CASSQARGITEAFF
TGTGCCAGCAGCCAAGCCCGAGGAATCACTGAAGCTTTCTTT
>TRBD1|TRBJ1-2|TRBV19|.
CASSIRLLTGINYGYTF
TGTGCCAGTAGTATTCGACTCCTGACAGGGATCAACTATGGCTACACCTTC
>.|TRBJ2-2|TRBV9|.
CASRTQGTGELFF
TGTGCCAGCCGGACACAAGGAACCGGGGAGCTGTTTTTT
>.|TRBJ2-7|TRBV7-2|.
CASSLGGGSRYEQYF
TGTGCCAGCAGCTTGGGGGGCGGGAGTAGGTACGAGCAGTACTTC
>.|TRBJ2-5|TRBV7-8|.
CASSGGTQRWETQYF
TGTGCCAGCAGCGGCGGGACTCAGCGCTGGGAGACCCAGTACTTC
>.|TRBJ1-2|TRBV6-5|.
CASSYTRSSLTYGYTF
TGTGCCAGCAGTTACACCCGCTCGAGCCTCACGTATGGCTACACCTTC
>.|TRBJ1-1|TRBV11-2|.
CASSSPGKNTEAFF
TGTGCCAGCAGCTCCCCAGGCAAGAACACTGAAGCTTTCTTT
>TRBD1|TRBJ2-7|TRBV28|.
CASSLPGQGSYEQYF
TGTGCCAGCAGTTTACCAGGACAGGGATCCTACGAGCAGTACTTC
>TRBD2|TRBJ2-3|TRBV9|.
CASSVGLADITDTQYF
TGTGCCAGCAGCGTAGGACTAGCGGATATCACAGATACGCAGTATTTT
>.|TRBJ2-5|TRBV7-2|.
CASSPIDPRGTETQYF
TGTGCCAGCAGCCCGATCGACCCTAGGGGTACAGAGACCCAGTACTTC
>.|TRBJ1-5|TRBV21-1|.
CASSKGWGETPSNQPQHF
TGTGCCAGCAGCAAAGGATGGGGGGAGACACCAAGCAATCAGCCCCAGCATTTT
>TRBD2|TRBJ2-2|TRBV7-8|once
CASSPRLAGRTGELFF
TGTGCCAGCAGTCCCCGGTTAGCGGGAAGGACCGGGGAGCTGTTTTTT
>.|TRBJ1-2|TRBV5-5|.
CASSLTTNYGYTF
TGTGCCAGCAGCTTGACTACTAACTATGGCTACACCTTC
>TRBD1|TRBJ2-7|TRBV28|.
CASSYRGPYEQYF
TGTGCCAGCAGTTACAGGGGCCCCTACGAGCAGTACTTC
>TRBD1|TRBJ2-3|TRBV2|.
CASSRQGQADTQYF
TGTGCCAGCAGTCGACAGGGCCAGGCAGATACGCAGTATTTT
>.|TRBJ1-4|TRBV5-5|.
CASSRDTDEKLFF
TGTGCCAGCAGCCGAGACACCGATGAAAAACTGTTTTTT
>TRBD2|TRBJ2-7|TRBV27|.
CASSGIAGGLSSYEQYF
TGTGCCAGCAGTGGAATAGCGGGAGGGTTGAGCTCCTACGAGCAGTACTTC
>TRBD1|TRBJ2-5|TRBV6-5|.
CASSRGTGRETQYF
TGTGCCAGCAGCCGCGGGACAGGGCGAGAGACCCAGTACTTC
>TRBD2|TRBJ2-3|TRBV7-2|.
CASSFRGGSSTDTQYF
TGTGCCAGCAGCTTCCGGGGGGGATCTAGCACAGATACGCAGTATTTT
>TRBD2|TRBJ2-3|TRBV28|.
CASSPTRLAGGPTDTQYF
TGTGCCAGCAGCCCAACCAGACTAGCGGGGGGCCCCACAGATACGCAGTATTTT
>TRBD1|TRBJ2-1|TRBV28|.
CASSYLGQGVDEQFF
TGTGCCAGCAGTTACCTGGGACAGGGAGTCGATGAGCAGTTCTTC
>.|TRBJ1-5|TRBV27|.
CASSFEGLGQPQHF
TGTGCCAGCAGTTTTGAGGGTTTAGGGCAGCCCCAGCATTTT
>.|TRBJ1-4|TRBV2|few
CASIAGRYEKLFF
TGTGCCAGCATCGCAGGGCGATATGAAAAACTGTTTTTT
>TRBD2|TRBJ2-5|TRBV7-7|.
CASSGTSGAQETQYF
TGTGCCAGCAGCGGGACTAGCGGGGCACAAGAGACCCAGTACTTC
>TRBD1|TRBJ1-6|TRBV10-3|.
CAISERGQPLHF
TGTGCCATCAGTGAGAGGGGACAGCCCCTCCACTTT
>TRBD1|TRBJ2-7|TRBV6-5|.
CASSYKTGGNEQYF
TGTGCCAGCAGTTATAAGACAGGGGGCAACGAGCAGTACTTC
>TRBD2|TRBJ2-1|TRBV9|.
CASSPRAGGAYNEQFF
TGTGCCAGCAGCCCCCGGGCGGGGGGCGCCTACAATGAGCAGTTCTTC
>TRBD1|TRBJ1-4|TRBV4-1|.
CASSLPGQGNEKLFF
TGCGCCAGCAGCCTTCCGGGACAGGGGAATGAAAAACTGTTTTTT
>TRBD2|TRBJ2-1|TRBV29-1|.
CSGLPLAGEIDEQFF
TGCAGCGGTCTACCTTTAGCGGGAGAAATCGATGAGCAGTTCTTC
>.|TRBJ2-2|TRBV2|.
CASSVTTVTGELFF
TGTGCCAGCAGTGTCACCACGGTTACCGGGGAGCTGTTTTTT